This T cell receptor beta chain was obtained from a study of T cell changes during pregnancy in multiple sclerosis. Profiled with immunoSEQ multiplex PCR; TCRdb holds only in-frame clones, not every one. The sample shows roughly 46,000 clones, about 91% of them seen only once. The sequence derives from a female donor with multiple sclerosis, enrolled in a pregnancy study. The sequencing here drew on peripheral blood, taken in the third trimester of pregnancy.

CDR3 sequence (DNA): TGTGCCAGCAGCTTAGTAATAGGGACAGGGGTCGAGCAGTACTTC. Its protein is CASSLVIGTGVEQYF. The chain employs TRBV11-3 and TRBJ2-7; the match to TRBD1 covers 10 bases. The CDR3 runs to 15 residues. Germline lookup yields CDR1 SGHNT and CDR2 YENEEA. The V segment lost 1 base and the J segment 6 bases; nucleotides outside the gene matches: 6.